These 28 T cell receptor beta chains were sequenced from one sample in a study of cytomegalovirus exposure and HLA in healthy donors. The PCR had 60 Vbeta and 13 Jbeta primers. Generated by immunoSEQ multiplex PCR, the TCRdb table keeps only in-frame clones and is missing some. The sample consists of about 150,000 clones, around 85% of them appearing once. The sequencing sample was made of PBMCs. All receptors come from a boy under 10 years old in good health and CMV-seronegative.

The chain has TRBV14 and TRBJ2-1; D uncertain. Germline V gene lookup returns CDR1 SGHDN and CDR2 FVKESK. The length of the CDR3 is 14 residues. The V and J ends lost 1 base and 3 bases respectively, with 7 bases between them. Written as DNA, the CDR3 is TGTGCCAGCAGCCAAGTCCAGATCTACAATGAGCAGTTCTTC. This sequence encodes CASSQVQIYNEQFF.

This rearrangement joins TRBV19 to TRBJ2-2, with D maybe TRBD2 (6 bases). The V gene lost 6 bases and the J gene lost 0 bases, with 11 bases spanning the gap. Germline-derived CDR1 and CDR2 are LNHDA and SQIVND (reference sequence). CDR3 length equals 15 residues. The CDR3 DNA is TGTGCCAGTAGGCCCGGGGGATCGAACACCGGGGAGCTGTTTTTT. Residues: CASRPGGSNTGELFF. Full variable domain (missing parts from reference TRBV19 and TRBJ2-2): DGGITQSPKYLFRKEGQNVTLSCEQNLNHDAMYWYRQDPGQGLRLIYYSQIVNDFQKGDIAEGYSVSREKKESFPLTVTSAQKNPTAFYLCASRPGGSNTGELFFGEGSRLTVL.

V and J are TRBV6-1 and TRBJ2-1; 8 positions match TRBD2. The CDR3 spans 14 residues. Germline CDR1 is MNHNS and CDR2 is SASEGT. The CDR3 spells CASKRESSYNEQFF. CDR3 DNA: TGTGCGAGTAAGCGGGAGAGCTCCTACAATGAGCAGTTCTTC.

The genes are TRBV14 and TRBJ2-5; perhaps TRBD2 as D (5 bases). CDR1 SGHDN and CDR2 FVKESK come from the germline V gene. The CDR3 consists of 18 residues. Trimming stripped 2 bases from V and 1 base from J, with 20 bases between. The CDR3, as DNA: TGTGCCAGCAGCCAAACTCGGACTCCCTCGTCCCTCCAAGAGACCCAGTACTTC. Encoded protein: CASSQTRTPSSLQETQYF. Variable domain in full (rest from reference TRBV14 and TRBJ2-5): EAGVTQFPSHSVIEKGQTVTLRCDPISGHDNLYWYRRVMGKEIKFLLHFVKESKQDESGMPNNRFLAERTGGTYSTLKVQPAELEDSGVYFCASSQTRTPSSLQETQYFGPGTRLLVL.

The rearrangement joins TRBV4-1 to TRBJ2-3, with TRBD2 matching 11 bases. The V and J ends lost 4 bases and 3 bases, in that order; junction bases with no gene match: 12. In germline, CDR1 is MGHRA, CDR2 YSYEKL. The CDR3 is 18 amino acids. The CDR3 sequence is CASSPSGLAGGGTDTQYF. CDR3 sequence (DNA): TGCGCCAGCAGCCCGTCTGGGCTAGCGGGGGGCGGGACAGATACGCAGTATTTT.

This sequence joins TRBV9 and TRBJ2-1, with D maybe TRBD1 (6 bases). This CDR3 region has 16 residues. V lost 3 bases and J 2 bases, leaving 15 bases between the germline ends. Germline V CDR1 and CDR2: SGDLS, YYNGEE. CDR3 region: CASSGVQGSAYNEQFF. The DNA of the CDR3 is TGTGCCAGCAGCGGCGTTCAGGGGAGCGCCTACAATGAGCAGTTCTTC.

This rearrangement joins TRBV28 to TRBJ2-7, with D perhaps TRBD1 (5 bases). The V end lost 3 bases, the J end lost 2 bases, and 11 bases lay between the germline ends. This CDR3 is 14 amino acids long. Germline CDR1 MDHEN, CDR2 SYDVKM. In DNA, the CDR3 is TGTGCCAGCAGTTTTATGACAGCGACCTACGAGCAGTACGTC. Amino acid sequence: CASSFMTATYEQYV.

The CDR3 reads CASSAPGTGIPEAFF. CDR3 DNA sequence: TGTGCCAGCAGCGCCCCCGGGACAGGGATACCTGAAGCTTTCTTT. This sequence joins TRBV9 and TRBJ1-1; 9 bases fit TRBD1. CDR1 is SGDLS and CDR2 is YYNGEE in the germline V gene. This CDR3 contains 15 residues. V was pared by 3 bases and J by 6 bases, with 9 bases of the junction left unmatched.

The genes are TRBV6-6 and TRBJ1-2; 12 bases fit TRBD1. Trimming took 4 bases from V and 7 from J; bases not matched to a gene: 7. From germline, CDR1 is MNHNY and CDR2 SVGAGI (reference sequence). The CDR3 sequence is 15 residues long. CDR3 protein: CASSSRDRGLGGYTF. CDR3 sequence (DNA): TGTGCCAGCAGTTCCCGGGACAGGGGGCTCGGTGGCTACACCTTC.

This clone was detected a few times. The rearrangement uses TRBV4-2 and TRBJ1-4; weak D call: TRBD1 (5 bases). Germline V gives CDR1 LGHNA, CDR2 YNFKEQ. V was cut by 5 bases and J by 2 bases, with 12 bases left in between. This CDR3 has 15 residues. The DNA of the CDR3 is TGTGCCAGCAGCTTAGGGGCCTATACTAATGAAAAACTGTTTTTT. Amino acid sequence: CASSLGAYTNEKLFF.

The chain is built from TRBV15 and TRBJ2-6; 9 nucleotides line up with TRBD2. This CDR3 contains 20 residues. Germline V CDR1 and CDR2: LNHNV, YYDKDF (reference sequence). Trimming at V came to 0 bases and at J to 0 bases, leaving 9 bases not matched to a gene. CDR3: CATSRDPRPSGISGANVLTF. Written as DNA, the CDR3 is TGTGCCACCAGCAGAGATCCGAGGCCTAGCGGGATCTCTGGGGCCAACGTCCTGACTTTC.

Here the CDR3 reads CASSDVDGSSYEQYF. The CDR3, as DNA: TGTGCCAGCAGTGATGTTGATGGGAGCTCCTACGAGCAGTACTTC. V is TRBV6-1 and J is TRBJ2-7; a weak D match, TRBD2 (5 bases). Germline V gene lookup returns CDR1 MNHNS and CDR2 SASEGT. The CDR3 is made up of 15 amino acids. Trimming cost V 3 bases and J 0 bases, with 12 bases left between them.

This sequence joins TRBV7-9 and TRBJ1-3, with no clear D. Trimming shortened V by 7 bases and J by 2 bases, and 12 bases separated the two germline ends. The length of the CDR3 is 14 residues. In germline, CDR1 is SEHNR, CDR2 FQNEAQ (reference sequence). The CDR3, as DNA: TGTGCCAGCACGCCCTCCGGGGCTGGAAACACCATATATTTT. This gives the protein CASTPSGAGNTIYF.

This clone was detected only a few times. The chain is built from TRBV29-1 and TRBJ2-3; 7 nucleotides agree with TRBD2. V was pared by 3 bases and J by 1 base, with 7 bases of the junction left unmatched. The germline V gene encodes CDR1 SQVTM and CDR2 ANQGSEA. The CDR3 runs 15 residues. This CDR3 is CSVETQRDCTDTQYF. CDR3 coding DNA: TGCAGCGTTGAGACCCAGCGGGATTGCACAGATACGCAGTATTTT.

This chain links TRBV11-2 with TRBJ2-5; a weak D match, TRBD2 (6 bases). The CDR3 extends over 15 amino acids. Germline loops: CDR1 SGHAT, CDR2 FQNNGV. Deletions cut 5 bases from V and 7 bases from J, with 20 bases between. Here the CDR3 DNA reads TGTGCCAGCAGCACGGGGGTCGGGGTCCGAGGGACCCAGTACTTC. Its translation is CASSTGVGVRGTQYF.

The genes are TRBV19 and TRBJ2-2, with D maybe TRBD1 (6 bases). V lost 6 bases and J 4 bases, leaving 15 bases between the germline ends. This CDR3 is 15 amino acids long. In germline, CDR1 is LNHDA, CDR2 SQIVND (reference sequence). CDR3 in amino acids: CASSIRTGRTGELFF. The DNA for the CDR3 is TGTGCCAGTAGCATACGAACAGGGCGCACCGGGGAGCTGTTTTTT.

The rearrangement joins TRBV7-9 to TRBJ2-3, with 8 nucleotides matching TRBD2. The CDR3 has 14 amino acids. The trim removed 6 bases at V and 1 base at J, leaving 3 bases unmatched. Germline V gene lookup returns CDR1 SEHNR and CDR2 FQNEAQ (reference sequence). CDR3 coding DNA: TGTGCCAGCAGTCTGACTAGCGGCACAGATACGCAGTATTTT. Protein sequence: CASSLTSGTDTQYF.

The chain links TRBV29-1 to TRBJ2-1, with 8 bases that match TRBD2. The germline CDR1 and CDR2 sequences are SQVTM and ANQGSEA. The CDR3 covers 15 residues. The trim removed 5 bases at V and 2 bases at J, leaving 8 bases unmatched. This CDR3 reads CSVHFGRDPYNEQFF. The CDR3 DNA is TGCAGCGTTCACTTCGGGAGGGACCCCTACAATGAGCAGTTCTTC.

The table lists this clone with a count of one. The CDR3 reads CASSLPGQPQHF. The CDR3 DNA follows: TGTGCCAGCAGCTTACCAGGTCAGCCCCAGCATTTT. The rearrangement links TRBV7-2 to TRBJ1-5; D not certain. CDR1 and CDR2 (germline): SGHTA, FQGNSA. Trimming shortened V by 2 bases and J by 6 bases, and 5 bases separated the two germline ends. This CDR3 has 12 amino acids.

The V and J genes are TRBV5-4 and TRBJ2-1, with D hard to call. In germline, CDR1 is SGHNT, CDR2 YYREEE (reference sequence). The CDR3 runs to 14 residues. Trimming cost V 5 bases and J 0 bases, with 9 bases left between them. The CDR3, as DNA: TGTGCCAGCAGTCAACAGCTCTCCTACAATGAGCAGTTCTTC. Protein product: CASSQQLSYNEQFF.

V is TRBV6-6 and J is TRBJ1-5; possibly TRBD1 for D (5 bases). Germline V gene sequence: CDR1 MNHNY, CDR2 SVGAGI (reference sequence). The CDR3 has 13 residues. V was pared by 5 bases and J by 5 bases, with 10 bases between. CDR3 nucleotides: TGTGCCAGCAGTCTGGACATGCATCAGCCCCAGCATTTT. Translation: CASSLDMHQPQHF.

This chain connects TRBV28 to TRBJ1-2; D call uncertain. In germline, CDR1 is MDHEN, CDR2 SYDVKM. Trimming removed 11 bases from V and 0 bases from J, with 16 bases in between. The CDR3 length is 14 residues. The CDR3 is CAASGSLANYGYTF. CDR3 bases: TGTGCCGCATCCGGGTCACTTGCTAACTATGGCTACACCTTC.

This chain connects TRBV7-8 to TRBJ2-7, with D possibly being TRBD1 (6 bases). V lost 4 bases and J 3 bases, leaving 10 bases between the germline ends. This CDR3 comprises 13 residues. Germline CDR1 reads SGHVS; CDR2 reads FQNEAQ. The CDR3 sequence: CASSSRTDYEQYV. CDR3 in DNA: TGTGCCAGCAGCTCCCGGACAGACTACGAGCAGTACGTC.

This clone came up a few times. This chain joins TRBV27 and TRBJ2-1; 8 nucleotides match TRBD2. V trimming: 5 bases; J trimming: 4 bases; junction bases outside the gene matches: 10. Germline V CDR1 and CDR2: MNHEY, SMNVEV (reference sequence). This CDR3 is built from 16 residues. CDR3 loop: CASSPLGGGGYNEQFF. The DNA of the CDR3 is TGTGCCAGCAGTCCGCTCGGGGGCGGGGGGTACAATGAGCAGTTCTTC.

The chain carries TRBV11-2 and TRBJ1-2; perhaps TRBD1 as D (5 bases). CDR1 is SGHAT, CDR2 FQNNGV, per germline. The CDR3 covers 12 residues. V was cut by 2 bases and J by 8 bases, with 9 bases left in between. Written as DNA, the CDR3 is TGTGCCAGCAGCTTAAGGAGGGACGGCTACACCTTC. Protein: CASSLRRDGYTF.

The chain employs TRBV27 and TRBJ2-3; TRBD2 is a possible D gene (6 bases). Germline assignment: CDR1 MNHEY and CDR2 SMNVEV (reference sequence). V gave up 7 bases and J gave up 4 bases, with 18 bases separating them. The length of the CDR3 is 15 residues. Written as DNA, the CDR3 is TGTGCCAGCACTTATAGCCGGGACTTCGCAGATACGCAGTATTTT. It specifies CASTYSRDFADTQYF.

The J gene is TRBJ2-7, the V gene TRBV11-2; 12 bases are shared with TRBD2. In germline, CDR1 is SGHAT, CDR2 FQNNGV. CDR3 length: 15 residues. The trim removed 6 bases at V and 3 bases at J, leaving 6 bases unmatched. CDR3 region: CASRKPGLAGYEQYF. The CDR3 DNA reads as TGTGCCAGCAGAAAACCGGGACTAGCGGGCTACGAGCAGTACTTC.

The J gene is TRBJ2-2, the V gene TRBV6-1, with a weak D call TRBD2 (6 bases). This CDR3 is 15 amino acids long. Trimming left V 7 bases short and J 4 bases short, with 16 bases between. Germline V gene sequence: CDR1 MNHNS, CDR2 SASEGT. The CDR3 is CASTVKGRSTGELFF. CDR3 coding DNA: TGTGCCAGCACCGTGAAGGGGAGGAGCACCGGGGAGCTGTTTTTT.